Below, 30 T cell receptor beta chains from the same sample are listed, as sequenced in a study of shared clonotypes between healthy human individuals. The naive CD8 population came from CD45RO-negative cells selected for CCR7, without terminally differentiated effector memory CD45RA+ cells. Repertoires were generated with immunoSEQ multiplex PCR, while TCRdb's copy carries only in-frame clones and drops some. The sample records roughly 770,000 clones, about 96% being singletons. Sequences were obtained from naive CD8+ T cells sorted from blood. The source of these receptors is a man aged 25 to 45 in good health.

This clone was recorded a few times. This rearrangement joins TRBV11-2 to TRBJ2-7, with 9 bases that match TRBD1. J gave up 0 bases and V 5 bases, and 8 bases lay outside the gene matches. CDR1 is SGHAT, CDR2 FQNNGV, per germline. This CDR3 is built from 16 residues. The CDR3 spells CASSPPGTGSSYEQYF. The CDR3 DNA reads TGTGCCAGCAGCCCACCCGGGACAGGGAGCTCCTACGAGCAGTACTTC.

V gene TRBV28 combines with J gene TRBJ1-5; TRBD1 aligns across 8 bases. This CDR3 spans 15 amino acids. The germline gives CDR1 MDHEN, CDR2 SYDVKM. Trimming cost V 3 bases and J 6 bases; bases outside gene matches: 7. DNA of the CDR3: TGTGCCAGCAGTTTCTCTGACAGGGGCCCTCAGCCCCAGCATTTT. The encoded protein is CASSFSDRGPQPQHF.

This chain joins TRBV28 and TRBJ2-3; D tentatively fits TRBD1 or TRBD2 (5 bases each). CDR3 length equals 15 residues. V lost 10 bases, J lost 2 bases, and 19 bases lay in between. Germline CDR1 reads MDHEN; CDR2 reads SYDVKM. The CDR3, as DNA: TGTGCCACTGGTGAGGGGTCTCCGTTCACAGATACGCAGTATTTT. This encodes CATGEGSPFTDTQYF.

The chain has TRBV6-1 and TRBJ2-7; D possibly matches TRBD1 or TRBD2 (5 bases each). The CDR3 extends over 15 amino acids. CDR1 and CDR2 from the germline V gene are MNHNS and SASEGT. With 2 bases removed from V and 3 bases from J, the gap between germline ends came to 14 bases. DNA for the CDR3: TGTGCCAGCAGTGAATTACCCGGGGCAGGCTACGAGCAGTACTTC. It encodes CASSELPGAGYEQYF.

The rearrangement links TRBV11-2 to TRBJ2-3; 11 bases are a match to TRBD2. V was pared by 3 bases and J by 6 bases, with 11 bases of the junction left unmatched. The CDR3 contains 17 residues. The germline CDR1 and CDR2 sequences are SGHAT and FQNNGV. In DNA, the CDR3 is TGTGCCAGCAGCTTTCGAGTAGCGGGAGGGCCGGCGGATACGCAGTATTTT. Its protein is CASSFRVAGGPADTQYF. Looking up the rest from reference TRBV11-2 and TRBJ2-3 gives the full variable domain: EAGVAQSPRYKIIEKRQSVAFWCNPISGHATLYWYQQILGQGPKLLIQFQNNGVVDDSQLPKDRFSAERLKGVDSTLKIQPAKLEDSAVYLCASSFRVAGGPADTQYFGPGTRLTVL.

The chain carries TRBV27 and TRBJ2-4, with 8 bases lining up with TRBD1. This CDR3 comprises 15 residues. Unmatched junction bases numbered 9, after V lost 3 bases and J lost 8 bases. Germline CDR1 reads MNHEY; CDR2 reads SMNVEV (reference sequence). CDR3 nucleotide sequence: TGTGCCAGCAGTTTGAGGGGACAGGAAAAAGACATTCAGTACTTC. Its protein product is CASSLRGQEKDIQYF.

The J gene is TRBJ2-2, the V gene TRBV18; perhaps TRBD2 as D (5 bases). This CDR3 spans 13 amino acids. V lost 3 bases and J 3 bases, leaving 5 bases between the germline ends. The V gene's germline CDR1 is KGHSH and CDR2 LQKENI. CDR3 sequence: CASSPGDTGELFF. The DNA for the CDR3 is TGTGCCAGCTCACCGGGAGACACCGGGGAGCTGTTTTTT.

The rearrangement links TRBV28 to TRBJ2-2, with D perhaps matching TRBD2 (5 bases). CDR3 length equals 14 residues. Germline V CDR1 and CDR2: MDHEN, SYDVKM. V lost 8 bases and J 2 bases, leaving 12 bases between the germline ends. CDR3 in amino acids: CASSSSINTGELFF. As DNA, the CDR3 is TGTGCCAGCTCTAGCTCGATCAACACCGGGGAGCTGTTTTTT.

A single count supports this clone. V is TRBV19 and J is TRBJ2-1; tentative D call: TRBD1 (5 bases). Per the germline V gene, CDR1 is LNHDA and CDR2 is SQIVND (reference sequence). The CDR3 loop spans 15 amino acids. Between the trimmed V and J ends, which lost 3 bases and 4 bases, there was a span of 13 bases. CDR3 sequence (DNA): TGTGCCAGTAGTATCTCAGTTGGGGCGTACAATGAGCAGTTCTTC. Translating gives CASSISVGAYNEQFF. Full variable domain (rest looked up from reference TRBV19 and TRBJ2-1): DGGITQSPKYLFRKEGQNVTLSCEQNLNHDAMYWYRQDPGQGLRLIYYSQIVNDFQKGDIAEGYSVSREKKESFPLTVTSAQKNPTAFYLCASSISVGAYNEQFFGPGTRLTVL.

This CDR3 is CASSVEPGSHEQYF. In DNA form, the CDR3 reads TGTGCCAGCAGCGTAGAGCCAGGGTCTCACGAGCAGTACTTC. The chain links TRBV9 to TRBJ2-7, with a weak D call TRBD1 (5 bases). The CDR3 is made up of 14 amino acids. Germline values: CDR1 SGDLS, CDR2 YYNGEE. Trimming removed 0 bases from V and 5 bases from J, with 12 bases in between.

Notes on this clone: In the same sample, other DNA sequences code for this CDR3. The chain is built from TRBV29-1 and TRBJ2-7; 7 bases map to TRBD1. CDR3 size: 12 residues. Germline V CDR1 and CDR2: SQVTM, ANQGSEA. V trimming: 4 bases; J trimming: 2 bases; junction bases outside the gene matches: 2. The CDR3 region has the DNA TGCAGCGTTGGGGACAGTACCTACGAGCAGTACTTC. The encoded protein is CSVGDSTYEQYF.

This chain links TRBV7-9 with TRBJ2-2; maybe TRBD2 (6 bases). The V gene lost 5 bases and the J gene lost 7 bases, with 26 bases spanning the gap. The CDR3 is 18 residues long. Germline V gives CDR1 SEHNR, CDR2 FQNEAQ (reference sequence). This chain's CDR3 is CASSPHTSAGRSSGELFF. The CDR3 nucleotides are TGTGCCAGCAGCCCACATACTTCCGCGGGAAGGTCTAGCGGGGAGCTGTTTTTT. The full variable domain, rest sourced from reference TRBV7-9 and TRBJ2-2, is DTGVSQNPRHKITKRGQNVTFRCDPISEHNRLYWYRQTLGQGPEFLTYFQNEAQLEKSRLLSDRFSAERPKGSFSTLEIQRTEQGDSAMYLCASSPHTSAGRSSGELFFGEGSRLTVL.

V usage is TRBV27 and J usage is TRBJ2-1; a possible D gene is TRBD2 (6 bases). The germline gives CDR1 MNHEY, CDR2 SMNVEV (reference sequence). V was cut by 4 bases and J by 9 bases, with 16 bases left in between. CDR3 length: 14 amino acids. CDR3: CASSSAGPLGEQFF. DNA of the CDR3: TGTGCCAGCAGTTCCGCGGGACCGTTGGGTGAGCAGTTCTTC.

The V and J genes are TRBV5-6 and TRBJ2-2; D not certain. Germline V CDR1 and CDR2: SGHDT, YYEEEE. This CDR3 contains 14 residues. Between the trimmed V and J ends, which lost 2 bases and 3 bases, there was a span of 8 bases. CDR3 loop: CASSFSSDTGELFF. DNA for the CDR3: TGTGCCAGCAGCTTTTCATCGGACACCGGGGAGCTGTTTTTT.

The table lists this clone with a count of one. Other DNA sequences of this sample code for an identical CDR3. CDR3 sequence (DNA): TGCGCCAGCAGCCCCGGGACCGGACAAGAGACCCAGTACTTC. Its protein product is CASSPGTGQETQYF. V is TRBV5-1 and J is TRBJ2-5; possibly TRBD1 or TRBD2 for D (5 bases each). The CDR3 has 14 amino acids. CDR1 and CDR2 (germline): SGHRS, YFSETQ. Between the trimmed V and J ends, which lost 4 bases and 2 bases, there was a span of 12 bases.

The chain recombines TRBV7-3 with TRBJ2-3, with TRBD2 identical over 7 bases. CDR1 SGHTA and CDR2 FQGTGA come from the germline V gene. Trimming took 4 bases from V and 6 from J; bases not matched to a gene: 13. The CDR3 is 16 amino acids. CDR3 amino acids: CASSSDTGLKPDTQYF. The DNA for the CDR3 is TGTGCCAGCAGCTCTGACACGGGACTAAAGCCGGATACGCAGTATTTT.

The chain joins TRBV6-5 to TRBJ1-2; D remains unclear. V lost 0 bases, J lost 6 bases, and 11 bases lay in between. CDR1 MNHEY and CDR2 SVGAGI come from the germline V gene. This CDR3 spans 14 amino acids. The CDR3 DNA is TGTGCCAGCAGTTACTCGATAGGAATCGATGGCTACACCTTC. Residues: CASSYSIGIDGYTF.

For this clone: Other DNA sequences in this sample translate to the same CDR3. The rearrangement joins TRBV7-9 to TRBJ2-7, with 7 positions matching TRBD1. The CDR3 loop spans 14 amino acids. The germline V gene encodes CDR1 SEHNR and CDR2 FQNEAQ (reference sequence). Germline trimming cut 5 bases from V and 1 base from J; bases unmatched to any gene: 5. DNA of the CDR3: TGTGCCAGCAGCCCCCCGGGACAGTCCTACGAGCAGTACTTC. This codes for CASSPPGQSYEQYF. The full variable domain, completed using reference TRBV7-9 and TRBJ2-7, is DTGVSQNPRHKITKRGQNVTFRCDPISEHNRLYWYRQTLGQGPEFLTYFQNEAQLEKSRLLSDRFSAERPKGSFSTLEIQRTEQGDSAMYLCASSPPGQSYEQYFGPGTRLTVT.

Concerning this clone: The sample carries other DNA sequences with the same CDR3. This sequence joins TRBV27 and TRBJ2-7, with 7 bases identical to TRBD2. The ends lost 2 bases at V and 7 bases at J; junction bases unmatched: 5. Germline CDR1 is MNHEY and CDR2 is SMNVEV (reference sequence). This CDR3 contains 13 residues. CDR3 coding DNA: TGTGCCAGCAGTTTAGCGGGAGTGAGAGAGCAGTACTTC. Its protein product is CASSLAGVREQYF.

The chain recombines TRBV18 with TRBJ1-2; no definite D call. The V gene lost 2 bases and the J gene lost 3 bases, with 4 bases spanning the gap. The length of the CDR3 is 12 residues. Germline-derived CDR1 and CDR2 are KGHSH and LQKENI. CDR3: CASSPWDYGYTF. In DNA form, the CDR3 reads TGTGCCAGCTCACCATGGGACTATGGCTACACCTTC.

The chain joins TRBV7-8 to TRBJ2-7, with 9 bases lining up with TRBD1. The CDR3 is made up of 14 amino acids. Germline V gives CDR1 SGHVS, CDR2 FQNEAQ. J gave up 6 bases and V 4 bases, and 7 bases lay outside the gene matches. CDR3 nucleotide sequence: TGTGCCAGCAGCTCGCCCCGACAGGGGGGCGAGCAGTACTTC. Translation gives CASSSPRQGGEQYF.

CDR3 sequence (DNA): TGCAGCGTTGAAAGGGGACTTGGCACAGATACGCAGTATTTT. It encodes CSVERGLGTDTQYF. This rearrangement joins TRBV29-1 to TRBJ2-3, with TRBD2 as a possible D gene (6 bases). CDR3 length: 14 amino acids. Looked up from germline, CDR1 is SQVTM and CDR2 is ANQGSEA. V shed 2 bases and J shed 1 base, with 10 bases lying between them.

V gene TRBV28 combines with J gene TRBJ2-7; 7 positions agree with TRBD1. The CDR3 has 14 residues. The junction had 5 bases not matched to a gene; V was cut back by 3 bases and J by 3 bases. CDR1 is MDHEN and CDR2 is SYDVKM in the germline V gene. For the CDR3, the DNA is TGTGCCAGCAGTTTTCGGGCAGGGGGCTACGAGCAGTACTTC. Residues: CASSFRAGGYEQYF.

The V gene is TRBV5-1, the J gene TRBJ1-1; D is unresolved. This CDR3 comprises 14 residues. Germline CDR1 SGHRS, CDR2 YFSETQ. V lost 0 bases, J lost 0 bases, and 6 bases lay in between. DNA of the CDR3: TGCGCCAGCAGCTTGGCCGCTCTGAACACTGAAGCTTTCTTT. It specifies CASSLAALNTEAFF.

The chain employs TRBV30 and TRBJ1-4, with TRBD1 identical over 8 bases. The CDR3 contains 14 residues. Looked up from germline, CDR1 is GTSNPN and CDR2 is SVGIG (reference sequence). After removal of 5 bases from V and 8 bases from J, the junction contained 10 bases not matched to a gene. CDR3 in DNA: TGTGCCTGGGGACAGGGTGAAGTTGGAGAAAAACTGTTTTTT. It specifies CAWGQGEVGEKLFF. Full variable domain (rest looked up from reference TRBV30 and TRBJ1-4): SQTIHQWPATLVQPVGSPLSLECTVEGTSNPNLYWYRQAAGRGLQLLFYSVGIGQISSEVPQNLSASRPQDRQFILSSKKLLLSDSGFYLCAWGQGEVGEKLFFGSGTQLSVL.

In its sample, this clone was seen once. J is TRBJ2-7 and V is TRBV27; a possible D gene is TRBD2 (5 bases). Germline CDR1 and CDR2: MNHEY and SMNVEV (reference sequence). V was trimmed by 5 bases and J by 2 bases, leaving 13 bases between them. The CDR3 sequence is 14 residues long. The CDR3 is CASSQAVETYEQYF. As DNA, the CDR3 is TGTGCCAGCAGTCAAGCGGTCGAGACCTACGAGCAGTACTTC.

This chain uses TRBV7-6 with TRBJ2-1, with TRBD2 as a possible D gene (5 bases). CDR1 and CDR2 from the germline V gene are SGHVS and FNYEAQ. The CDR3 consists of 12 residues. With 5 bases removed from V and 10 bases from J, the gap between germline ends came to 12 bases. CDR3 sequence: CASSQAGMEQFF. The CDR3 coding sequence is TGTGCCAGCAGCCAAGCCGGGATGGAGCAGTTCTTC.

The table lists this clone with a count of one. This sequence joins TRBV19 and TRBJ2-7, with D hard to call. Between the trimmed V and J ends, which lost 5 bases and 5 bases, there was a span of 13 bases. This CDR3 contains 13 residues. The germline gives CDR1 LNHDA, CDR2 SQIVND (reference sequence). The CDR3 is CASSSAKGHEQYF. In nucleotides, the CDR3 is TGTGCCAGTAGTTCCGCGAAAGGCCACGAGCAGTACTTC. Variable domain in full (rest from reference TRBV19 and TRBJ2-7): DGGITQSPKYLFRKEGQNVTLSCEQNLNHDAMYWYRQDPGQGLRLIYYSQIVNDFQKGDIAEGYSVSREKKESFPLTVTSAQKNPTAFYLCASSSAKGHEQYFGPGTRLTVT.

The chain recombines TRBV29-1 with TRBJ2-1, with TRBD2 identical over 11 bases. Germline CDR1 reads SQVTM; CDR2 reads ANQGSEA. The trim removed 4 bases at V and 8 bases at J, leaving 7 bases unmatched. The CDR3 has 14 residues. Here the CDR3 reads CSVALAGGGDEQFF. The CDR3 coding sequence is TGCAGCGTTGCCCTAGCGGGAGGTGGTGATGAGCAGTTCTTC.

The rearrangement links TRBV11-2 to TRBJ2-3, with D perhaps assigned TRBD1 or TRBD2 (5 bases each). Germline CDR1 SGHAT, CDR2 FQNNGV. There are 15 residues in the CDR3. V was shortened by 10 bases and J by 2 bases, with 19 bases between the two germline ends. The CDR3 loop reads CATSQGAGTTDTQYF. The CDR3, as DNA: TGTGCCACCAGTCAAGGTGCCGGGACCACAGATACGCAGTATTTT. Variable domain in full (rest from reference TRBV11-2 and TRBJ2-3): EAGVAQSPRYKIIEKRQSVAFWCNPISGHATLYWYQQILGQGPKLLIQFQNNGVVDDSQLPKDRFSAERLKGVDSTLKIQPAKLEDSAVYLCATSQGAGTTDTQYFGPGTRLTVL.